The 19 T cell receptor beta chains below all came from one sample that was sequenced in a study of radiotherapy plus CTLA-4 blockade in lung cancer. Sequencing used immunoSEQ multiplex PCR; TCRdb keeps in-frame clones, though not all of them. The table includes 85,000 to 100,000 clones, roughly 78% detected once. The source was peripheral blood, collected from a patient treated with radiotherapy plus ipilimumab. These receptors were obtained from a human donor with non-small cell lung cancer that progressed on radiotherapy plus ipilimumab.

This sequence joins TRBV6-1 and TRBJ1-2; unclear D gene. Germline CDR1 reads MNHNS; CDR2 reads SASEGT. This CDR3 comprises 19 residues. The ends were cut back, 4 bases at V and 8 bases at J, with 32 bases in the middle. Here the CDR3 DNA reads TGTGCCAGCAGTGTCGCCATGTCCGACTCCTGGCCAGACGCGGGAGGCTACACCTTC. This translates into CASSVAMSDSWPDAGGYTF.

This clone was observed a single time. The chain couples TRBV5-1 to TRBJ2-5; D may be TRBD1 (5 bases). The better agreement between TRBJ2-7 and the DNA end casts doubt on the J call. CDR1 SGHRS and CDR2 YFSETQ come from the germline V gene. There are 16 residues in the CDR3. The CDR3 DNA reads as TGCGCCAGCAGCTCCACCCTAGGTGGGGCTAGTGACGAGCAGTACTTC. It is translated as CASSSTLGGASDEQYF.

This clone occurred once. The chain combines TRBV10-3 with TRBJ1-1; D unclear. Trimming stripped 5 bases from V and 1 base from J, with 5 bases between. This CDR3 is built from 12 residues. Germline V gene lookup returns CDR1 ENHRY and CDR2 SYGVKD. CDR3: CAISQRNTEAFF. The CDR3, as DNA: TGTGCCATCAGTCAGCGGAACACTGAAGCTTTCTTT.

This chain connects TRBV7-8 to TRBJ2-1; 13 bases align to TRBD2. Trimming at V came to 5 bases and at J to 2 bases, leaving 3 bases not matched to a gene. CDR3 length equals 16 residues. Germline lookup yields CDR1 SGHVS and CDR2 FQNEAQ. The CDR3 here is CASSQGLAGAYNEQFF. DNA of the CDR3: TGTGCCAGCAGCCAAGGACTAGCGGGGGCCTACAATGAGCAGTTCTTC.

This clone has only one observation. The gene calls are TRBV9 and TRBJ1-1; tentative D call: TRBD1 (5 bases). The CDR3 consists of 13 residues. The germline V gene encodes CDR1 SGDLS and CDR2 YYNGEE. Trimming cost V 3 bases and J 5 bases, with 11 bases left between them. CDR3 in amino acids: CASSADSGTEAFF. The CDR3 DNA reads TGTGCCAGCAGCGCCGACAGTGGTACTGAAGCTTTCTTT.

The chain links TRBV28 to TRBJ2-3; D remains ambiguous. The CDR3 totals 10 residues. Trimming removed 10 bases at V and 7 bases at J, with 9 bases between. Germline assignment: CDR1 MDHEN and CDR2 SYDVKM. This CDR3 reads CATATNTQYF. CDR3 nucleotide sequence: TGTGCCACCGCTACCAATACGCAGTATTTT.

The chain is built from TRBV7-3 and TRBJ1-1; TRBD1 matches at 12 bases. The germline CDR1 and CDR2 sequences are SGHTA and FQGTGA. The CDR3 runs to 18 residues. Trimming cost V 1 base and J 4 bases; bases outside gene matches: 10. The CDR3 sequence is CASSLSGTGGFGGTEAFF. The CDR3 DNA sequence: TGTGCCAGCAGCTTAAGCGGGACAGGGGGCTTTGGCGGCACTGAAGCTTTCTTT. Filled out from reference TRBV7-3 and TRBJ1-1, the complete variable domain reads GAGVSQTPSNKVTEKGKYVELRCDPISGHTALYWYRQSLGQGPEFLIYFQGTGAADDSGLPNDRFFAVRPEGSVSTLKIQRTERGDSAVYLCASSLSGTGGFGGTEAFFGQGTRLTVV.

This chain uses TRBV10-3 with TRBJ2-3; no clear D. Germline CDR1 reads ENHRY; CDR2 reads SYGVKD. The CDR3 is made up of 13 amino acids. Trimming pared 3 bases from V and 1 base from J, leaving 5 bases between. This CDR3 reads CAISEPGTDTQYF. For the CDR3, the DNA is TGTGCCATCAGTGAACCGGGCACAGATACGCAGTATTTT.

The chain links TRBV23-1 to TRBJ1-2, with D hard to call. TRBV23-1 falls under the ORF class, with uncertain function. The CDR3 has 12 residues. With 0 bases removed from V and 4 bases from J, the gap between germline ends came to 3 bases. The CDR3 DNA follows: TGCGCCAGCAGTCAATCGCCCTATGGCTACACCTTC. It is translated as CASSQSPYGYTF.

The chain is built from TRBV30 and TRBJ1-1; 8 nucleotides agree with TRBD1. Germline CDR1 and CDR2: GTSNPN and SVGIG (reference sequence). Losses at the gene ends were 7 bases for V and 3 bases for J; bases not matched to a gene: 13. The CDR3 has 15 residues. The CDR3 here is CALKDRGLGYTEAFF. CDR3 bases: TGTGCCTTGAAAGACAGGGGCTTGGGGTACACTGAAGCTTTCTTT.

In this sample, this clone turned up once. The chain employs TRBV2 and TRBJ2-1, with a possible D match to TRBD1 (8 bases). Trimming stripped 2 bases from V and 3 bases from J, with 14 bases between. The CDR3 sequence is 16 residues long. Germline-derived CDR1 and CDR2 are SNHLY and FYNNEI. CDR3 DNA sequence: TGTGCCAGCAGTGAACGGGGGGACAGGAACTACAATGAGCAGTTCTTC. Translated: CASSERGDRNYNEQFF.

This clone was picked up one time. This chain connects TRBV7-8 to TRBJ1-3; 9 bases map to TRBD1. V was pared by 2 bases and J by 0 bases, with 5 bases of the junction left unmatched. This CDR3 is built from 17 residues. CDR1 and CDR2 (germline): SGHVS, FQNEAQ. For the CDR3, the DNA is TGTGCCAGCAGCTTACAGGGACAGGGCGCCTCTGGAAACACCATATATTTT. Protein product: CASSLQGQGASGNTIYF.

DNA of the CDR3: TGTGCCACCAACAGGGCAATGAACACCGGGGAGCTGTTTTTT. Protein: CATNRAMNTGELFF. The gene calls are TRBV15 and TRBJ2-2; D might be TRBD1 (6 bases). The CDR3 totals 14 residues. Germline V gives CDR1 LNHNV, CDR2 YYDKDF (reference sequence). Trimming pared 7 bases from V and 1 base from J, leaving 10 bases between.

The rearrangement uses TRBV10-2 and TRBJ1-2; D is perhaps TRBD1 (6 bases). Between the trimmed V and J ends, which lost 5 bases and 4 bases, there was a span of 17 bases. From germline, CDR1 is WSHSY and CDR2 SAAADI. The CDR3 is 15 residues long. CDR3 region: CASSSDSGMLYGYTF. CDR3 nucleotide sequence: TGCGCCAGCAGTTCGGACAGCGGAATGCTCTATGGCTACACCTTC.

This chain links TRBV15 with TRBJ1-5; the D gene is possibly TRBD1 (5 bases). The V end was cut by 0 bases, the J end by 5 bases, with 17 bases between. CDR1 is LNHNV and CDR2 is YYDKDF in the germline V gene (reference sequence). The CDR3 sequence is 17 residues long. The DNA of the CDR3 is TGTGCCACCAGCAGAGAAAGGGCAGGGCGCGGAGATCAGCCCCAGCATTTT. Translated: CATSRERAGRGDQPQHF.

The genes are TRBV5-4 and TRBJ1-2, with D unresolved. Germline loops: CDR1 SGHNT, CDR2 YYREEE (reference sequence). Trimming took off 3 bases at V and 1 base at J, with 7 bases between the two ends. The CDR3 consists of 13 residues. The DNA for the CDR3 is TGTGCCAGCAGCTCTGGACTTAACTATGGCTACACCTTC. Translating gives CASSSGLNYGYTF.

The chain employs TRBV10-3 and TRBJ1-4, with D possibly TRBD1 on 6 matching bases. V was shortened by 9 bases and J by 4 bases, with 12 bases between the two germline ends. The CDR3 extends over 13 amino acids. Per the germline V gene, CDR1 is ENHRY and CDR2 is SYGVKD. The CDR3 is CAISDSLNEKLFF. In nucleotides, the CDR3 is TGTGCCATATCGGACAGCCTTAATGAAAAACTGTTTTTT.

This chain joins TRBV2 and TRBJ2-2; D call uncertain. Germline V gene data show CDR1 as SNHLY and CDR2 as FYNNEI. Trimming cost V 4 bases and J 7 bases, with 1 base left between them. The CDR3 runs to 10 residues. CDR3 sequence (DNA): TGTGCCAGCAGTGGCGGGGAGCTGTTTTTT. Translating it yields CASSGGELFF.

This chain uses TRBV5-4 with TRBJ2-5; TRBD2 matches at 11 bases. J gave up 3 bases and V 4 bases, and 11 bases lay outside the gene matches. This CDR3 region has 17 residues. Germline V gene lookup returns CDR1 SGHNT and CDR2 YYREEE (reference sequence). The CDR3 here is CASSTPLAGGSKETQYF. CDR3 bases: TGTGCCAGCAGCACTCCGCTAGCGGGAGGATCCAAAGAGACCCAGTACTTC. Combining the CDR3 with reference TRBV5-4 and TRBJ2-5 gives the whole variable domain ETGVTQSPTHLIKTRGQQVTLRCSSQSGHNTVSWYQQALGQGPQFIFQYYREEENGRGNFPPRFSGLQFPNYSSELNVNALELDDSALYLCASSTPLAGGSKETQYFGPGTRLLVL.